This TCR beta chain was found in a study of T-cell reconstitution after alpha-beta-depleted transplantation in children (dated by TCRdb to about 2016). Some background on the complete study: T-cell immune reconstitution after TCRalphabeta/CD19-depleted allogeneic hematopoietic cell transplantation in children was quantitatively tracked in the study by means of TCR repertoire profiling.

The protocol used for the library was PCR. The sample was run on an Illumina HiSeq 2500. To normalize quantification of the TCRbeta repertoire, the TCR libraries were built with molecular barcoding that relied on unique molecular identifiers. The public reads were quality trimmed at Q25 with fastp and then assembled into clones with MiXCR by TCRdb, keeping productive beta chains. Each CDR3 protein gets just one entry, which takes the most common genes and DNA from the rows behind it. Present in this sample are approximately 200,000 distinct CDR3 sequences, about 14% of which were seen just once. The top ten constitute around 14% of the sample. This clonotype was observed at least ten times. The clone's antigen remains unknown. Qualities for individual bases were not recorded, and no much larger clone is one base off. The source is a human donor who donated a stem cell graft to a child with acute lymphoblastic leukemia. Sample: PBMCs from the stem cell graft donor, taken from the stem cell graft.

The DNA sequence is TGCAGTGCTGAGTCCAGCTACAATGAGCAGTTCTTC. Translation gives CSAESSYNEQFF. The rearrangement joined TRBV20-1 to TRBJ2-1; the D segment cannot be called with confidence. The germline V gene (reference sequence) provides CDR1 DFQATT and CDR2 SNEGSKA. The CDR3 runs 12 amino acids, cysteine and phenylalanine included. Just the 36-base CDR3 DNA is kept, in frame starting at base 1. Between the V and J ends, shortened by 5 bases and 3 bases respectively, the junction contains 8 bases.